This T cell receptor beta chain was identified during a study of cytomegalovirus exposure and HLA in healthy donors. Study conclusions and caveats: Analyzed later, most CMV-associated TCR beta chains appeared HLA-restricted. According to the study, about 180 TCR beta chains were cytomegalovirus-associated.

60 Vbeta and 13 Jbeta primers were used in PCR. TCRdb's copy holds only in-frame clones and misses some; the assay was immunoSEQ multiplex PCR. Of over 150,000 clones detected, about 68% appear once; the ten largest clones hold over 1.1%. Germline assignment: CDR1 SGHRS and CDR2 YFSETQ. V lost 4 bases to trimming and J lost 5 bases, with 15 bases between them. This CDR3 is built from 14 residues. This clone turned up a few times. Antigen unknown. This TCR was recovered from a man between 18 and 29 years old in good health and CMV-seronegative. Sequencing was carried out using PBMCs. This chain joins TRBV5-1 and TRBJ1-1; unclear D gene. In nucleotides, the CDR3 is TGCGCCAGCAGCCGAGACTCGTCAGCGACTGAAGCTTTCTTT. Its translation: CASSRDSSATEAFF.